This TCR beta chain comes out of a study of cytomegalovirus exposure and HLA in healthy donors. 13 Jbeta primers and 60 Vbeta primers were used for the PCR. The data were produced by immunoSEQ multiplex PCR, yet TCRdb's version contains in-frame clones alone and is incomplete. The sample has approximately 100,000 clones; 75% are singletons. The germline gives CDR1 SGHAT, CDR2 FQDESV (reference sequence). V lost 5 bases, J lost 2 bases, and 7 bases stayed unmatched. The CDR3 runs to 15 residues. This clone is a singleton in its sample. The source is a male donor in good health and CMV-seropositive. The chain uses TRBV11-1 and TRBJ2-5; 8 nucleotides agree with TRBD1. Sequencing input: PBMCs. CDR3 DNA sequence: TGTGCCAGCAGCGCCAGGGGGCCGCGTCAAGAGACCCAGTACTTC. Amino acid sequence: CASSARGPRQETQYF.